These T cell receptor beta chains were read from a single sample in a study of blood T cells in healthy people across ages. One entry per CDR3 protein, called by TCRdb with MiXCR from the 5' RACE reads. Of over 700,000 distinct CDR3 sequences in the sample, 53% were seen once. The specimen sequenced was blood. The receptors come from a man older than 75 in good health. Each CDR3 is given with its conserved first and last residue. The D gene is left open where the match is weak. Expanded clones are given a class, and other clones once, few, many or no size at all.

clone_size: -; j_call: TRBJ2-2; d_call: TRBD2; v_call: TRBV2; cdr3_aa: CASSPPTGTSGRFSTGELFF; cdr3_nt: TGTGCCAGCAGTCCTCCAACCGGGACTAGCGGGAGGTTTAGCACCGGGGAGCTGTTTTTT
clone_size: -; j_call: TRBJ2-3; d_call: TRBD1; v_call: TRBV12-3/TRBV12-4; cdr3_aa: CASRTQGRERYAYF; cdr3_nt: TGTGCCAGCAGGACACAGGGGCGCGAGAGATACGCGTATTTT
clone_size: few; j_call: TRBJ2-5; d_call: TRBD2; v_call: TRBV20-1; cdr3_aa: CSARDDLGSGSFKETQYF; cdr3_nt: TGCAGTGCTAGAGATGATTTAGGGAGCGGGAGTTTTAAAGAGACCCAGTACTTC
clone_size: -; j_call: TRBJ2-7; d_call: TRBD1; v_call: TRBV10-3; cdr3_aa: CAIRDRGSAYEQYF; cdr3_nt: TGTGCCATCAGGGACAGGGGTAGCGCCTACGAGCAGTACTTC
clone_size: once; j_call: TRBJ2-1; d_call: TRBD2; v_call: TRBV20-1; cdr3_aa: CSAREIAGMNNEQFF; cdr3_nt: TGCAGTGCTAGAGAAATAGCGGGCATGAACAATGAGCAGTTCTTC
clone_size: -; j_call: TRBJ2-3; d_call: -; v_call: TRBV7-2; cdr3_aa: CASSSGLVTQYF; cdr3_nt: TGTGCCAGCAGCTCCGGTTTGGTTACGCAGTATTTT
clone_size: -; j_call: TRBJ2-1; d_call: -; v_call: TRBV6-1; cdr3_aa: CASSPRWGDGHYNEQFF; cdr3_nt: TGTGCCAGCAGTCCCCGGTGGGGGGATGGCCACTACAATGAGCAGTTCTTC
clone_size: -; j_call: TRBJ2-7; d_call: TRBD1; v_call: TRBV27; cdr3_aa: CASRWRQGLYEQYF; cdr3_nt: TGTGCCAGCAGATGGAGACAGGGCCTCTACGAGCAGTACTTC
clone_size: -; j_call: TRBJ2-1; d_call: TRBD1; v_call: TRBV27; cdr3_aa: CASSSPTGHEQFF; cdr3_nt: TGTGCCAGCAGTTCCCCGACAGGGCATGAGCAGTTCTTC
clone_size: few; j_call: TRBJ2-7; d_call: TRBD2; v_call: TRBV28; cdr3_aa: CASSVRTSDGQYF; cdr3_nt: TGTGCCAGCAGTGTAAGGACTAGCGACGGGCAGTACTTC
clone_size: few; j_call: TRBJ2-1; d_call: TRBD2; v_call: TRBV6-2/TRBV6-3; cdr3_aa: CASSYRSGGGSYNEQFF; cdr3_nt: TGTGCCAGCAGTTACCGGTCTGGGGGGGGATCTTACAATGAGCAGTTCTTC
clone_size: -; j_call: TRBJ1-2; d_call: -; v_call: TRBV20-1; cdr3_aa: CSVGGLYGYTF; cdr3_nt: TGCAGTGTCGGGGGGCTCTATGGCTACACCTTC
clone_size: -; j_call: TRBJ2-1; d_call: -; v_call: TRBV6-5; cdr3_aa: CASTAGSYNEQFF; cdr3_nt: TGTGCCAGCACGGCAGGCTCCTACAATGAGCAGTTCTTC